This TCR beta chain derives from a study of T cells in Graves' hyperthyroidism and ophthalmopathy. Study-level points and caveats: From stable hyperthyroidism, ophthalmopathy was separated by a 13 V-J model. Most expanded thyroid clonotypes above 0.001 recurred in blood.

With respect to this clonotype: Antigen: not known.

Authors of the study amplified TCR beta CDR3 regions from RNA transcripts. Initially, a first-round RT-PCR of the TCR CDR3 employed the HTBI primer set. TCRdb reprocessed the multiplex PCR reads with MiXCR, giving one entry per CDR3 protein. The profile shows around 560,000 distinct CDR3 sequences, 16% of them singletons. There are 16 residues in the CDR3. Germline V gives CDR1 SQVTM, CDR2 ANQGSEA. J lost 4 bases, V lost 2 bases, and 8 bases had no gene match. Graves' hyperthyroidism was deemed stable given no ophthalmopathy progression within 18 months. Used for diagnoses were clinical symptoms, serum thyroxine and TRAb, thyroid ultrasound and orbital computed tomography.

The gene calls are TRBV29-1 and TRBJ1-3, with 10 nucleotides matching TRBD1. The receptor was derived from a woman aged 18-29 years with Graves' hyperthyroidism. The sample taken for sequencing was blood. CDR3 DNA sequence: TGCAGCGTTGAACACACCGGGACAGGGGTAGGAAACACCATATATTTT. It specifies CSVEHTGTGVGNTIYF.